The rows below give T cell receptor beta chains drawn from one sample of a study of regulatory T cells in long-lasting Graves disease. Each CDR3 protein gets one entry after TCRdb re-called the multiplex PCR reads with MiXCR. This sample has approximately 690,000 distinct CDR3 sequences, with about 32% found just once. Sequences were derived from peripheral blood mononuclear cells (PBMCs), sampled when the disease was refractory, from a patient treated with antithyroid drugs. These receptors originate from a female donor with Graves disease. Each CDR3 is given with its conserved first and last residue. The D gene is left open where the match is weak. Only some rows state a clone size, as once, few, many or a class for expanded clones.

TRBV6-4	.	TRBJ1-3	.	TGTGCCATCTCTGGGCCAGCCGGCTTTGGAAACACCATATATTTT	CAISGPAGFGNTIYF
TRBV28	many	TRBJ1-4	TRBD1	TGTGCCAGCACCCGGACAGGGGGCGGTGAAAAACTGTTTTTT	CASTRTGGGEKLFF
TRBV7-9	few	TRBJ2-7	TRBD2	TGTGCCAGCAGCTTTGGCGGGAGGGCCAAGAACGAGCAGTACTTC	CASSFGGRAKNEQYF
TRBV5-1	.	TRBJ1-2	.	TGCGCCAGCAGCCCCGCCAGTGCCCCAGACTATGGCTACACCTTC	CASSPASAPDYGYTF
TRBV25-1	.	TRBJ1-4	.	TGTGCCAGCAGTGAATATAAGGACACTTACCAGGAAAAACTGTTTTTT	CASSEYKDTYQEKLFF
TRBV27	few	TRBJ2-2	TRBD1	TGTGCCAGCAGGGTTGACAGGGTGAGGGCCGGGGAGCTGTTTTTT	CASRVDRVRAGELFF
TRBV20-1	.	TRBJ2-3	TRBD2	TGCAGTGCTAGAGGGGCGGGAGGACCAGATACGCAGTATTTT	CSARGAGGPDTQYF
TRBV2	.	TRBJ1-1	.	TGTGCCAGCAGTGAAATAGGAAACAGGGATGAAGCTTTCTTT	CASSEIGNRDEAFF
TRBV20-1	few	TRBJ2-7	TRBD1	TGCAGTGCTCCCCGTAGGACAGGCGAGCAGTACTTC	CSAPRRTGEQYF
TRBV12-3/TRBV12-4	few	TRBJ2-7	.	TGTGCCAGCAGTCCCGGAACTGAGCAGTACTTC	CASSPGTEQYF
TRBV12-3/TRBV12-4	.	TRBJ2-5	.	TGTGCCAGCAGTTACGCGGGCGGCCAGGGGATCAGGGAGACCCAGTACTTC	CASSYAGGQGIRETQYF
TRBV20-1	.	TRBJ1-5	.	TGCAGTGCTAGCCTAGGATACAATCAGCCCCAGCATTTT	CSASLGYNQPQHF
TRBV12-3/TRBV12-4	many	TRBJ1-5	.	TGTGCCAGCAGTTTGAGCGGGGTCGGTCAGCCCCAGCATTTT	CASSLSGVGQPQHF
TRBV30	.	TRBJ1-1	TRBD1	TGTGCCTGGAGTGTAGGTCCCCGCCGCAGACAGGGAAACACTGAAGCTTTCTTT	CAWSVGPRRRQGNTEAFF
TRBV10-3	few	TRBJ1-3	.	TGTGCCATCAGTGATCCCACAGGGAGGGCTGGAAACACCATATATTTT	CAISDPTGRAGNTIYF
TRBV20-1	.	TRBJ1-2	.	TGCAGTGCCGCGGACCGGGGGTATGGCTACACCTTC	CSAADRGYGYTF
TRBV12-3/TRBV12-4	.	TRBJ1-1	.	TGTGCCAGCAGGCCCTTACACGTTTCCGACAGGCTAAACACTGAAGCTTTCTTT	CASRPLHVSDRLNTEAFF
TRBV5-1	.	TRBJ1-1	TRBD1	TGCGCCAGCACCCGCTGGACAGGGGGCGCGACTGAAGCTTTCTTT	CASTRWTGGATEAFF
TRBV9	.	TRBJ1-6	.	TGTGCCAGCAGCGCAAAGGCAGCTAATTCACCCCTCCACTTT	CASSAKAANSPLHF
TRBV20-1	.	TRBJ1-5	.	TGCAGTGCTAGAGTTTTGACAGGTAGCAATCAGCCCCAGCATTTT	CSARVLTGSNQPQHF
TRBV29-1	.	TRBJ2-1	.	TGCAGCGTCGCCGGCCTATCGTACAATGAGCAGTTCTTC	CSVAGLSYNEQFF
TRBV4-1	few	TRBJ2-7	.	TGCGCCAGCAGCCAAGAGACAGGAACCTACGAGCAGTACTTC	CASSQETGTYEQYF
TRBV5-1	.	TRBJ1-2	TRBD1	TGCGCCAGCAGCCCCCGGACAGGGGAGGCTCGTAGTGGTGGCTACACCTTC	CASSPRTGEARSGGYTF
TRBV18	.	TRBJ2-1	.	TGTGCCACCTGGAGGGGTGCGATGGGAGATGAGCAGTTCTTC	CATWRGAMGDEQFF
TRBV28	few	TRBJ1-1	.	TGTGCCAGCAGTTTATCGGTGGGGGCAGGCTGGGCTTTCTTT	CASSLSVGAGWAFF
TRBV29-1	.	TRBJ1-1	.	TGCAGCGTGGACAGTGGTTTCACTGAAGCTTTCTTT	CSVDSGFTEAFF
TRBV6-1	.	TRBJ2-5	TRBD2	TGTGCCAGCAGTGTCAGAGGTGGGACTAGCGGCCTTCCAGAGACCCAGTACTTC	CASSVRGGTSGLPETQYF
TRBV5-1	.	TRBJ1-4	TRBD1	TGCGCCAGCAGCTTGGCCGGCTTTGGACAGGGTCATAAAAAACTGTTTTTT	CASSLAGFGQGHKKLFF